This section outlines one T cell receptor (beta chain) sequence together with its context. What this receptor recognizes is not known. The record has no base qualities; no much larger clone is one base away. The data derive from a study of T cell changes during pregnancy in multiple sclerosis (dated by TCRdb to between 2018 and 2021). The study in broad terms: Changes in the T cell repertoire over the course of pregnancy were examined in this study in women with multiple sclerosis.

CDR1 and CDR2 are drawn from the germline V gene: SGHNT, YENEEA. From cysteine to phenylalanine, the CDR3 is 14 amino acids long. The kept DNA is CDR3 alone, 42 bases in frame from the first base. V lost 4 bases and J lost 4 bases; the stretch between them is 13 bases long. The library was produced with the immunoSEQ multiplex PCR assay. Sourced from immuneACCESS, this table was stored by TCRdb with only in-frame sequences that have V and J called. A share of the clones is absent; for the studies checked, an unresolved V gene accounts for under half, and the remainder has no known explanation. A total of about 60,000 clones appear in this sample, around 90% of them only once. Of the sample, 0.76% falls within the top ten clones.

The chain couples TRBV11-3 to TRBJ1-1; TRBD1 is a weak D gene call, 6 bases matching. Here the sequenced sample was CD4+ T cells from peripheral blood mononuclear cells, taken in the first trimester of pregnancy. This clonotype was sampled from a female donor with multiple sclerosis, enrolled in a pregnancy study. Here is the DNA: TGTGCCAGCAGCTCCCGGGGGGGGGCCACTGAAGCTTTCTTT. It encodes CASSSRGGATEAFF. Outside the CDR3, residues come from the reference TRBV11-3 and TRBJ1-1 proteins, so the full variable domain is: EAGVVQSPRYKIIEKKQPVAFWCNPISGHNTLYWYLQNLGQGPELLIRYENEEAVDDSQLPKDRFSAERLKGVDSTLKIQPAELGDSAVYLCASSSRGGATEAFFGQGTRLTVV.